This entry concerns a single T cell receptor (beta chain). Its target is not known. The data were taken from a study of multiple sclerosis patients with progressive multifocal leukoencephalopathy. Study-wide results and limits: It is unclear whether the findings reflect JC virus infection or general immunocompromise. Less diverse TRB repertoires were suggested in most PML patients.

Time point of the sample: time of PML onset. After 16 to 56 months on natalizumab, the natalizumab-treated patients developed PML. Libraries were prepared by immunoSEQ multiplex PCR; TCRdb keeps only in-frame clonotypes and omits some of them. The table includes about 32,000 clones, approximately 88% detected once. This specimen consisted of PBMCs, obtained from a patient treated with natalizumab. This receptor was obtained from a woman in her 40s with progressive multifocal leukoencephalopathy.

DNA for the CDR3: TGTGCCAGCAGTGAATACCCCCCCGCGGGGGGTTTCCAGGGTGAGCAGTTCTTC. Protein sequence: CASSEYPPAGGFQGEQFF. The rearrangement uses TRBV25-1 and TRBJ2-1, with TRBD2 matching 8 bases. In germline, CDR1 is MGHDK, CDR2 SYGVNS. The CDR3 runs 18 residues. Germline trimming cut 0 bases from V and 9 bases from J; bases unmatched to any gene: 16.